These 16 T cell receptor beta chains were all obtained from the same sample, sequenced in a study of neurological immune-mediated disorders. TCRdb re-called the 5' RACE reads through MiXCR, storing one row per CDR3 protein. The sample lists around 55,000 distinct CDR3 sequences; 3.5% to 4% were seen once. The sequencing sample was made of CD4+ T cells from blood. The receptors were sampled from a woman aged 40 to 55 with multiple sclerosis.

This clonotype was seen ten or more times. The chain is built from TRBV20-1 and TRBJ1-5; D might be TRBD1 (6 bases). Trimming removed 3 bases from V and 0 bases from J, with 9 bases in between. Germline V gene sequence: CDR1 DFQATT, CDR2 SNEGSKA (reference sequence). The length of the CDR3 is 14 residues. The CDR3 region has the DNA TGCAGTGCTAGTGGACAGAATAGCAATCAGCCCCAGCATTTT. Protein sequence: CSASGQNSNQPQHF.

This clonotype has a count of ten or more. CDR3 loop: CASSTSGAENEKLFF. Here the CDR3 DNA reads TGCGCCAGCAGCACCTCAGGGGCCGAAAATGAAAAACTGTTTTTT. This chain connects TRBV5-1 to TRBJ1-4, with a weak D call TRBD1 (6 bases). Germline lookup yields CDR1 SGHRS and CDR2 YFSETQ. V was cut by 4 bases and J by 5 bases, with 15 bases left in between. This CDR3 is 15 amino acids long.

The chain uses TRBV3-1 and TRBJ2-7; no firm D call. The CDR3 consists of 14 residues. V was cut by 7 bases and J by 0 bases, with 13 bases left in between. CDR1 and CDR2 from the germline V gene are LGHDT and YNNKEL (reference sequence). The CDR3 nucleotides read TGTGCCAGCACCTCAAGCGCAACCTCCTACGAGCAGTACTTC. Its protein is CASTSSATSYEQYF.

The V call is TRBV5-1, the J call TRBJ1-3; TRBD1 agrees at 7 bases. V lost 2 bases, J lost 0 bases, and 5 bases stayed unmatched. There are 16 residues in the CDR3. CDR1 is SGHRS and CDR2 is YFSETQ in the germline V gene. CDR3: CASSLQGTRSGNTIYF. The CDR3 DNA reads as TGCGCCAGCAGCTTACAGGGGACTCGCTCTGGAAACACCATATATTTT.

This clonotype was counted many times. The rearrangement joins TRBV10-3 to TRBJ2-1; a weak D match, TRBD1 (5 bases). With 2 bases removed from V and 5 bases from J, the gap between germline ends came to 10 bases. This CDR3 spans 14 amino acids. The germline gives CDR1 ENHRY, CDR2 SYGVKD. The CDR3 loop is CAISEQGWNNEQFF. The DNA for the CDR3 is TGTGCCATCAGTGAGCAGGGTTGGAACAATGAGCAGTTCTTC.

There are many counts of this clonotype. This chain links TRBV7-2 with TRBJ2-7; 16 bases agree with TRBD2. Germline V CDR1 and CDR2: SGHTA, FQGNSA. The junction had 12 bases not matched to a gene; V was cut back by 2 bases and J by 5 bases. The CDR3 runs to 19 residues. CDR3 DNA sequence: TGTGCCAGCAGCTTACCGGGACTAGCGGGGGGGCCGAGGGGGAACGAGCAGTACTTC. Its translation: CASSLPGLAGGPRGNEQYF.

Many counts were recorded for this clonotype. The V call is TRBV12-3 or TRBV12-4, the J call TRBJ2-2; 7 bases are a match to TRBD1. The CDR3 has 14 residues. V lost 5 bases, J lost 5 bases, and 5 bases stayed unmatched. CDR3 amino acids: CASSRTGVTGELFF. CDR3 DNA: TGTGCCAGCAGTCGAACAGGGGTTACCGGGGAGCTGTTTTTT.

The chain is built from TRBV5-1 and TRBJ1-2, with 7 positions matching TRBD1. Germline loops: CDR1 SGHRS, CDR2 YFSETQ. The V and J ends lost 0 bases and 4 bases, in that order; junction bases with no gene match: 3. The CDR3 runs to 14 residues. Here the CDR3 reads CASSLGTGFYGYTF. The CDR3 DNA follows: TGCGCCAGCAGCTTGGGGACAGGCTTCTATGGCTACACCTTC. The full variable domain, with the rest looked up from reference TRBV5-1 and TRBJ1-2, is KAGVTQTPRYLIKTRGQQVTLSCSPISGHRSVSWYQQTPGQGLQFLFEYFSETQRNKGNFPGRFSGRQFSNSRSEMNVSTLELGDSALYLCASSLGTGFYGYTFGSGTRLTVV.

This clonotype appeared many times. This chain connects TRBV3-1 to TRBJ2-5, with unresolved D. This CDR3 is built from 12 residues. The V gene lost 1 base and the J gene lost 2 bases, with 2 bases spanning the gap. Germline-derived CDR1 and CDR2 are LGHDT and YNNKEL (reference sequence). In DNA form, the CDR3 reads TGTGCCAGCAGCCAAGTACAAGAGACCCAGTACTTC. This encodes CASSQVQETQYF.

This clonotype showed up many times. The CDR3 DNA reads as TGTGCCAGCAGTGATGTGGGGACCTATGGCTACACCTTC. This encodes CASSDVGTYGYTF. This rearrangement joins TRBV25-1 to TRBJ1-2; D may be TRBD1 (5 bases). The CDR3 totals 13 residues. In germline, CDR1 is MGHDK, CDR2 SYGVNS. Trimming pared 3 bases from V and 4 bases from J, leaving 9 bases between.

This clonotype was picked up many times. The chain links TRBV4-2 to TRBJ2-7, with 11 bases identical to TRBD1. CDR1 and CDR2 from the germline V gene are LGHNA and YNFKEQ. Trimming took 3 bases from V and 0 from J; bases not matched to a gene: 4. This CDR3 comprises 16 residues. The DNA of the CDR3 is TGTGCCAGCAGCCACGGACAGGGGGCGACCTCCTACGAGCAGTACTTC. It translates to CASSHGQGATSYEQYF.

This clonotype was observed many times. The chain carries TRBV6-5 and TRBJ2-2; D perhaps matches TRBD1 (6 bases). The CDR3 contains 14 residues. Germline V lookup: CDR1 MNHEY, CDR2 SVGAGI. The germline V and J ends were trimmed by 4 bases and 2 bases, with 8 bases remaining between them. CDR3: CASSSRGNTGELFF. The CDR3 DNA sequence: TGTGCCAGCAGTTCCAGGGGTAACACCGGGGAGCTGTTTTTT.

This clonotype was picked up many times. The genes are TRBV24-1 and TRBJ1-6, with TRBD1 identical over 9 bases. There are 17 residues in the CDR3. With V trimmed by 9 bases and J by 1 base, 9 bases remained unmatched. Per the germline V gene, CDR1 is KGHDR and CDR2 is SFDVKD. In nucleotides, the CDR3 is TGTGCCACCCCTGACAGGGGGTCGGGTTCCTATAATTCACCCCTCCACTTT. Translating gives CATPDRGSGSYNSPLHF.

In its sample, this clonotype was seen many times. This chain uses TRBV5-1 with TRBJ2-7; 7 bases are shared with TRBD1. V dropped 4 bases and J dropped 2; count of bases not matched to a gene: 9. From germline, CDR1 is SGHRS and CDR2 YFSETQ. The CDR3 runs to 15 residues. The CDR3 reads CASSRQGETTYEQYF. The CDR3, as DNA: TGCGCCAGCAGCCGACAGGGTGAGACTACCTACGAGCAGTACTTC. The complete variable domain, with remaining parts taken from reference TRBV5-1 and TRBJ2-7, reads KAGVTQTPRYLIKTRGQQVTLSCSPISGHRSVSWYQQTPGQGLQFLFEYFSETQRNKGNFPGRFSGRQFSNSRSEMNVSTLELGDSALYLCASSRQGETTYEQYFGPGTRLTVT.

This clonotype was seen many times. V is TRBV29-1 and J is TRBJ1-6, with D maybe TRBD1 (5 bases). Deletions cut 7 bases from V and 9 bases from J, with 13 bases between. This CDR3 is 12 amino acids long. Germline assignment: CDR1 SQVTM and CDR2 ANQGSEA. The CDR3 region is CSAGDLGSPLHF. The DNA of the CDR3 is TGCAGCGCCGGGGACTTGGGTTCACCCCTCCACTTT.

The chain uses TRBV5-6 and TRBJ1-1, with D unresolved. The V end lost 2 bases, the J end lost 0 bases, and 11 bases lay between the germline ends. CDR1 is SGHDT, CDR2 YYEEEE, per germline. This CDR3 spans 15 amino acids. In DNA, the CDR3 is TGTGCCAGCAGCTTCCCCACAGACATGAACACTGAAGCTTTCTTT. Translated, it gives CASSFPTDMNTEAFF.